What follows are 27 T cell receptor beta chains derived from one specimen sequenced in a study of T cells in Graves' hyperthyroidism and ophthalmopathy. From RNA transcripts, TCR beta CDR3 regions were amplified. HTBI primers were employed in a first-round RT-PCR of the TCR CDR3. One entry per CDR3 protein results from TCRdb running MiXCR on the multiplex PCR reads. The table has some 140,000 distinct CDR3 sequences, more than 20% seen once. Material for sequencing was blood. Source of these receptors: a woman aged 45-60 years with Graves' hyperthyroidism that later progressed to Graves' ophthalmopathy.

At least ten counts were recorded for this clonotype. This chain uses TRBV28 with TRBJ1-5; the match to TRBD1 covers 8 bases. The V segment lost 5 bases and the J segment 1 base; nucleotides outside the gene matches: 7. Looked up from germline, CDR1 is MDHEN and CDR2 is SYDVKM. This CDR3 comprises 16 residues. The CDR3 DNA reads as TGTGCCAGCAGTCCCTGGACAGGGTCGAGCAATCAGCCCCAGCATTTT. This sequence encodes CASSPWTGSSNQPQHF.

This clonotype has ten or more counts. The chain joins TRBV3-1 to TRBJ2-5; D might be TRBD2 (5 bases). Germline V CDR1 and CDR2: LGHDT, YNNKEL (reference sequence). This CDR3 region has 17 residues. Trimming shortened V by 0 bases and J by 4 bases, and 18 bases separated the two germline ends. The CDR3 region has the DNA TGTGCCAGCAGCCAAGACGGCTCTGCTGGTCGGGGAGAGACCCAGTACTTC. It yields the protein CASSQDGSAGRGETQYF.

This sequence joins TRBV20-1 and TRBJ1-5, with a tentative D call TRBD1 (6 bases). Germline V lookup: CDR1 DFQATT, CDR2 SNEGSKA (reference sequence). Trimming cost V 5 bases and J 0 bases, with 17 bases left between them. The CDR3 loop spans 16 amino acids. This CDR3 is CSALQTGANSNQPQHF. CDR3 sequence (DNA): TGCAGTGCTCTTCAGACAGGAGCTAATAGCAATCAGCCCCAGCATTTT.

This clonotype was recorded many times. V and J are TRBV20-1 and TRBJ2-1; 7 bases map to TRBD2. V trimming: 3 bases; J trimming: 4 bases; junction bases outside the gene matches: 3. The CDR3 totals 13 residues. CDR1 is DFQATT and CDR2 is SNEGSKA in the germline V gene (reference sequence). The CDR3 here is CSARGLYYNEQFF. CDR3 nucleotide sequence: TGCAGTGCTAGGGGACTATATTACAATGAGCAGTTCTTC.

This clonotype has a count of ten or more. At one end, the junction sequence differs from germline, possibly due to a read error. The rearrangement uses TRBV7-2 and TRBJ1-1; weak D call: TRBD1 (5 bases). From germline, CDR1 is SGHTA and CDR2 FQGNSA. CDR3 length: 13 amino acids. The CDR3 bases are TGCGCCAGCAGTGCAGGGATGAACACTGAAGCTTTCTTT. Protein product: CASSAGMNTEAFF.

The CDR3 DNA reads TGCAGTGCTAGAGATCTAACTAGCGGACACCACGAGCAGTACTTC. Translated: CSARDLTSGHHEQYF. The chain employs TRBV20-1 and TRBJ2-7, with TRBD2 matching 8 bases. Germline lookup yields CDR1 DFQATT and CDR2 SNEGSKA (reference sequence). This CDR3 comprises 15 residues. The V segment lost 0 bases and the J segment 5 bases; nucleotides outside the gene matches: 9.

This clonotype was detected many times. The rearrangement joins TRBV12-3 or TRBV12-4 to TRBJ2-1; D might be TRBD1 or TRBD2, each matching 5 bases. V was trimmed by 5 bases and J by 0 bases, leaving 17 bases between them. This CDR3 has 17 residues. The CDR3 loop reads CASSKKKGTYSYNEQFF. The CDR3 nucleotides read TGTGCCAGCAGTAAAAAAAAGGGGACCTACTCCTACAATGAGCAGTTCTTC.

As concerns this clonotype: A much larger clone sits a single nucleotide away, making a read error possible. V usage is TRBV6-2 or TRBV6-3 and J usage is TRBJ2-5; TRBD2 agrees at 8 bases. In germline, CDR1 is MNHEY, CDR2 SVGEGT. The V and J ends lost 6 bases and 12 bases, in that order; junction bases with no gene match: 9. The CDR3 loop spans 12 amino acids. CDR3 in amino acids: CASRPRSGGEYF. The CDR3 coding sequence is TGTGCCAGCAGACCCCGAAGCGGGGGCGAGTACTTC.

Ten or more counts support this clonotype. The chain couples TRBV12-3 or TRBV12-4 to TRBJ2-1; 7 bases agree with TRBD1. This CDR3 contains 12 residues. The trim removed 6 bases at V and 13 bases at J, leaving 9 bases unmatched. CDR3 sequence: CASRTGAGGQFF. The CDR3 bases are TGTGCCAGCAGAACAGGGGCAGGAGGACAGTTCTTC.

In this sample, this clonotype turned up many times. The chain is built from TRBV20-1 and TRBJ2-1; D possibly corresponds to TRBD2 (6 bases). The V end was cut by 1 base, the J end by 0 bases, with 7 bases between. In germline, CDR1 is DFQATT, CDR2 SNEGSKA (reference sequence). CDR3 size: 14 residues. CDR3 loop: CSARGLVSYNEQFF. Written as DNA, the CDR3 is TGCAGTGCTAGAGGACTAGTCTCCTACAATGAGCAGTTCTTC.

The CDR3 DNA is TGTGCCAGCAGCCCCCGAACTAGCCCTTGGGATGAGCAGTTCTTC. Translated: CASSPRTSPWDEQFF. The V gene is TRBV3-1, the J gene TRBJ2-1; TRBD2 might be the D (6 bases). The CDR3 has 15 residues. CDR1 LGHDT and CDR2 YNNKEL come from the germline V gene (reference sequence). Trimming pared 4 bases from V and 8 bases from J, leaving 18 bases between.

This clonotype was recorded many times. The chain links TRBV27 to TRBJ1-1, with 9 positions matching TRBD1. CDR1 is MNHEY and CDR2 is SMNVEV in the germline V gene (reference sequence). The CDR3 is made up of 16 amino acids. The V and J ends lost 5 bases and 4 bases, in that order; junction bases with no gene match: 11. CDR3 DNA: TGTGCCAGCAGTCGGCGGGACAGGGTCCTCACCACTGAAGCTTTCTTT. Translation: CASSRRDRVLTTEAFF.

This clonotype has ten or more counts. The chain uses TRBV29-1 and TRBJ2-5; a possible D gene is TRBD1 (5 bases). Per germline, CDR1 SQVTM and CDR2 ANQGSEA. The CDR3 runs 11 residues. V lost 3 bases, J lost 11 bases, and 13 bases lay in between. The CDR3 nucleotides read TGCAGCGTTGAGCAGGGTACAGGACAGTACTTC. As protein: CSVEQGTGQYF.

This clonotype was observed many times. The chain is built from TRBV20-1 and TRBJ2-3; tentatively, D is TRBD2 (5 bases). CDR3 length: 13 residues. Deletions cut 4 bases from V and 2 bases from J, with 10 bases between. Looked up from germline, CDR1 is DFQATT and CDR2 is SNEGSKA (reference sequence). The CDR3 region is CSATGLYTDTQYF. DNA for the CDR3: TGCAGTGCTACTGGACTGTACACAGATACGCAGTATTTT.

This clonotype was seen more than once but under ten times. The V call is TRBV7-3, the J call TRBJ2-5; maybe TRBD2 (6 bases). The germline gives CDR1 SGHTA, CDR2 FQGTGA. The CDR3 is 15 residues long. V lost 0 bases and J 7 bases, leaving 15 bases between the germline ends. The CDR3 region has the DNA TGTGCCAGCAGCTTAACGGGACTCCCTGAGGGGACCCAGTACTTC. It yields the protein CASSLTGLPEGTQYF.

At least ten counts were recorded for this clonotype. CDR3 loop: CASPALAGSYNEQFF. The DNA for the CDR3 is TGTGCCAGCCCCGCCCTAGCGGGATCCTACAATGAGCAGTTCTTC. The V gene is TRBV28, the J gene TRBJ2-1; 9 nucleotides line up with TRBD2. The CDR3 is 15 residues long. Looked up from germline, CDR1 is MDHEN and CDR2 is SYDVKM. Losses at the gene ends were 8 bases for V and 1 base for J; bases not matched to a gene: 6.

This clonotype was seen ten or more times. This chain links TRBV20-1 with TRBJ2-7; unclear D gene. The germline V and J ends were trimmed by 6 bases and 5 bases, with 8 bases remaining between them. The CDR3 loop spans 10 amino acids. Germline V gives CDR1 DFQATT, CDR2 SNEGSKA (reference sequence). CDR3: CSATFHEQYF. CDR3 in DNA: TGCAGTGCCACCTTCCACGAGCAGTACTTC.

This chain uses TRBV11-2 with TRBJ1-3; D gene uncertain. V lost 5 bases to trimming and J lost 1 base, with 15 bases between them. From germline, CDR1 is SGHAT and CDR2 FQNNGV. This CDR3 has 16 residues. The CDR3 region is CASSRLGFESGNTIYF. CDR3 sequence (DNA): TGTGCCAGCAGCCGTTTAGGTTTTGAGTCTGGAAACACCATATATTTT. The full variable domain, in which reference TRBV11-2 and TRBJ1-3 provide the parts outside the CDR3, is EAGVAQSPRYKIIEKRQSVAFWCNPISGHATLYWYQQILGQGPKLLIQFQNNGVVDDSQLPKDRFSAERLKGVDSTLKIQPAKLEDSAVYLCASSRLGFESGNTIYFGEGSWLTVV.

This clonotype showed up many times. The rearrangement uses TRBV18 and TRBJ2-5; 7 bases align to TRBD1. The ends lost 3 bases at V and 2 bases at J; junction bases unmatched: 6. This CDR3 region has 15 residues. In germline, CDR1 is KGHSH, CDR2 LQKENI. The CDR3: CASSPDTGVQETQYF. CDR3 DNA sequence: TGTGCCAGCTCACCCGATACAGGGGTTCAAGAGACCCAGTACTTC.

This clonotype has at least ten counts. CDR3 nucleotide sequence: TGTGCCAGTCGAGGCTATTACACTGAAGCTTTCTTT. Protein product: CASRGYYTEAFF. This chain connects TRBV12-3 or TRBV12-4 to TRBJ1-1; no clear D gene. The CDR3 loop spans 12 amino acids. V shed 9 bases and J shed 3 bases, with 11 bases lying between them.

This clonotype is medium-sized by share. The V and J genes are TRBV3-1 and TRBJ2-1, with D perhaps matching TRBD2 (6 bases). V was pared by 1 base and J by 7 bases, with 11 bases between. The CDR3 consists of 14 residues. The germline V gene has CDR1 LGHDT and CDR2 YNNKEL (reference sequence). This chain's CDR3 is CASSQAGVGNEQFF. The CDR3 nucleotides are TGTGCCAGCAGCCAAGCGGGAGTGGGTAATGAGCAGTTCTTC.

J is TRBJ2-1 and V is TRBV15; 7 bases map to TRBD2. J was trimmed by 9 bases and V by 0 bases; bases with no gene match: 8. Germline CDR1 is LNHNV and CDR2 is YYDKDF (reference sequence). The CDR3 has 15 residues. The CDR3 sequence: CATSRDGGRAAEQFF. DNA for the CDR3: TGTGCCACCAGCAGAGACGGGGGGAGGGCCGCTGAGCAGTTCTTC. Combining the CDR3 with reference TRBV15 and TRBJ2-1 gives the whole variable domain DAMVIQNPRYQVTQFGKPVTLSCSQTLNHNVMYWYQQKSSQAPKLLFHYYDKDFNNEADTPDNFQSRRPNTSFCFLDIRSPGLGDTAMYLCATSRDGGRAAEQFFGPGTRLTVL.

Turning to this clonotype: Given a much more abundant clone one base away, this may be a read error. V is TRBV18 and J is TRBJ2-2; tentative D call: TRBD2 (5 bases). The CDR3 runs 14 residues. Germline CDR1 and CDR2: KGHSH and LQKENI. The DNA of the CDR3 is TGTGCCAGCTCACCTCTAGAAAACACCGGGGTGCTGTTTTTT. This codes for CASSPLENTGVLFF.

This clonotype was observed at least ten times. This chain uses TRBV5-1 with TRBJ2-2; D ambiguous. Germline V gene sequence: CDR1 SGHRS, CDR2 YFSETQ. V was cut by 1 base and J by 6 bases, with 7 bases left in between. The CDR3 totals 13 residues. The CDR3 DNA sequence: TGCGCCAGCAGCTTGACAGTGTCCGGGGAGCTGTTTTTT. This codes for CASSLTVSGELFF.

The rearrangement joins TRBV7-9 to TRBJ1-6, with unresolved D. This CDR3 region has 13 residues. Trimming removed 3 bases from V and 6 bases from J, with 6 bases in between. Germline V lookup: CDR1 SEHNR, CDR2 FQNEAQ (reference sequence). This CDR3 is CASSFQVNSPLHF. In DNA form, the CDR3 reads TGTGCCAGCAGCTTCCAGGTTAATTCACCCCTCCACTTT.

This clonotype was seen at least ten times. V and J are TRBV5-1 and TRBJ2-7, with 7 bases that match TRBD1. CDR3 length equals 16 residues. Germline loops: CDR1 SGHRS, CDR2 YFSETQ. The V gene end was trimmed by 4 bases and the J gene end by 3 bases; junction bases not matched to a gene: 13. DNA for the CDR3: TGCGCCAGCAGCCGGAGTTTGACCGGGACAGACTACGAGCAGTACTTC. This codes for CASSRSLTGTDYEQYF.

This clonotype was counted at least ten times. The rearrangement joins TRBV28 to TRBJ2-1; TRBD1 is a possible D gene (6 bases). Germline CDR1 is MDHEN and CDR2 is SYDVKM. This CDR3 is 15 amino acids long. Trimming removed 5 bases from V and 7 bases from J, with 18 bases in between. CDR3 in amino acids: CASSPWPDSRNEQFF. The CDR3 DNA is TGTGCCAGCAGTCCCTGGCCGGACAGCCGAAATGAGCAGTTCTTC. Full variable domain (missing parts from reference TRBV28 and TRBJ2-1): DVKVTQSSRYLVKRTGEKVFLECVQDMDHENMFWYRQDPGLGLRLIYFSYDVKMKEKGDIPEGYSVSREKKERFSLILESASTNQTSMYLCASSPWPDSRNEQFFGPGTRLTVL.